A single sample gave rise to the 29 T cell receptor beta chains below, sequenced in a study of control samples from healthy donors and cancer patients. Only in-frame clones appear in the TCRdb table, and some are missing; sequencing was by immunoSEQ multiplex PCR. The repertoire holds tens of thousands of clones, with about 90% as singletons. Specimen: PBMCs. The source is a woman between 45 and 65 years old with head and neck cancer.

The chain recombines TRBV28 with TRBJ2-7, with D perhaps TRBD1 (7 bases). This CDR3 has 15 residues. Deletions cut 5 bases from V and 3 bases from J, with 17 bases between. Per germline, CDR1 MDHEN and CDR2 SYDVKM. CDR3 DNA sequence: TGTGCCAGCAGTGCTATGACAGGGACTTTCTACGAGCAGTACTTC. Protein product: CASSAMTGTFYEQYF.

The CDR3 region is CASTPGASSEGEQFF. For the CDR3, the DNA is TGTGCCAGCACCCCAGGGGCTAGCAGTGAGGGTGAGCAGTTCTTC. The rearrangement uses TRBV2 and TRBJ2-1; maybe TRBD1 (6 bases). Germline CDR1 reads SNHLY; CDR2 reads FYNNEI. The ends were cut back, 7 bases at V and 9 bases at J, with 22 bases in the middle. The CDR3 totals 15 residues.

The chain combines TRBV7-2 with TRBJ2-7; TRBD2 might be the D (7 bases). The length of the CDR3 is 14 residues. CDR1 and CDR2 from the germline V gene are SGHTA and FQGNSA. V was pared by 0 bases and J by 6 bases, with 12 bases between. CDR3 DNA: TGTGCCAGCAGCTTAGCAGGGGGGGAAGTCGAGCAGTACTTC. Translation gives CASSLAGGEVEQYF. The whole variable domain, remainder taken from reference TRBV7-2 and TRBJ2-7, is GAGVSQSPSNKVTEKGKDVELRCDPISGHTALYWYRQSLGQGLEFLIYFQGNSAPDKSGLPSDRFSAERTGGSVSTLTIQRTQQEDSAVYLCASSLAGGEVEQYFGPGTRLTVT.

V gene TRBV7-8 combines with J gene TRBJ2-7; D gene ambiguous. The CDR3 runs 14 residues. Germline loops: CDR1 SGHVS, CDR2 FQNEAQ. With 3 bases removed from V and 0 bases from J, the gap between germline ends came to 9 bases. Here the CDR3 DNA reads TGTGCCAGCAGCTTGGCGCAGAACTCCTACGAGCAGTACTTC. Encoded protein: CASSLAQNSYEQYF.

The chain recombines TRBV7-9 with TRBJ2-2; D may correspond to TRBD1 or TRBD2 (7 bases each). The V and J ends lost 3 bases and 5 bases respectively, with 19 bases between them. The CDR3 covers 17 residues. The germline CDR1 and CDR2 sequences are SEHNR and FQNEAQ (reference sequence). In DNA form, the CDR3 reads TGTGCCAGCAGCTTCCCGACAGGGAGGGTCCTAACCGGGGAGCTGTTTTTT. As protein: CASSFPTGRVLTGELFF.

The V call is TRBV5-1, the J call TRBJ2-7, with 9 bases aligning to TRBD1. V dropped 0 bases and J dropped 2; count of bases not matched to a gene: 9. The germline V gene has CDR1 SGHRS and CDR2 YFSETQ. This CDR3 region has 17 residues. This CDR3 is CASSLEVGTGMTYEQYF. DNA of the CDR3: TGCGCCAGCAGCTTGGAGGTCGGGACAGGGATGACCTACGAGCAGTACTTC.

This clone was detected only once. V and J are TRBV7-9 and TRBJ1-1; weak D call: TRBD1 (5 bases). Germline V CDR1 and CDR2: SEHNR, FQNEAQ (reference sequence). Deletions cut 5 bases from V and 8 bases from J, with 15 bases between. This CDR3 comprises 13 residues. CDR3 nucleotide sequence: TGTGCCAGCAGCCTCGTCACCGACAGCGAAGCTTTCTTT. The encoded protein is CASSLVTDSEAFF.

This chain links TRBV29-1 with TRBJ2-3, with 8 nucleotides matching TRBD2. V trimming: 5 bases; J trimming: 6 bases; junction bases outside the gene matches: 10. CDR1 SQVTM and CDR2 ANQGSEA come from the germline V gene. CDR3 length equals 14 residues. The CDR3 sequence is CSVPAGGAGDTQYF. In DNA form, the CDR3 reads TGCAGCGTTCCCGCGGGGGGTGCAGGGGATACGCAGTATTTT.

This rearrangement joins TRBV7-6 to TRBJ2-3; 8 bases are a match to TRBD2. CDR3 length: 16 amino acids. The germline V gene has CDR1 SGHVS and CDR2 FNYEAQ. Trimming removed 1 base from V and 1 base from J; junction bases left unmatched: 4. The CDR3, as DNA: TGTGCCAGCAGCTTAGTGGCAGCGGGGGGCACAGATACGCAGTATTTT. As protein: CASSLVAAGGTDTQYF.

This sequence joins TRBV9 and TRBJ1-4; TRBD1 matches at 8 bases. The V and J ends lost 0 bases and 10 bases, in that order; junction bases with no gene match: 17. This CDR3 contains 18 residues. Germline loops: CDR1 SGDLS, CDR2 YYNGEE. CDR3 DNA: TGTGCCAGCAGCGTAGCGGCAACAGGGGGGCCCCACGAAAGAAAACTGTTTTTT. The encoded protein is CASSVAATGGPHERKLFF.

V is TRBV28 and J is TRBJ2-2; D may be TRBD1 or TRBD2 (5 bases each). This CDR3 is built from 17 residues. Germline CDR1 and CDR2: MDHEN and SYDVKM. Between the trimmed V and J ends, which lost 4 bases and 1 base, there was a span of 16 bases. Here the CDR3 reads CASSSVGAMMNTGELFF. In DNA form, the CDR3 reads TGTGCCAGCAGTTCTGTCGGGGCCATGATGAACACCGGGGAGCTGTTTTTT.

The rearrangement joins TRBV28 to TRBJ1-1; 8 bases align to TRBD1. Trimming at V came to 4 bases and at J to 1 base, leaving 2 bases not matched to a gene. Germline CDR1 is MDHEN and CDR2 is SYDVKM. The CDR3 runs 14 residues. This CDR3 reads CASSSGTGNTEAFF. Written as DNA, the CDR3 is TGTGCCAGCAGTTCTGGGACAGGGAACACTGAAGCTTTCTTT.

CDR3 protein: CASSRQGAKVNTEAFF. The CDR3 DNA reads as TGTGCCAGCAGCCGACAGGGGGCGAAGGTAAACACTGAAGCTTTCTTT. The rearrangement links TRBV27 to TRBJ1-1; 10 positions match TRBD1. The V and J ends lost 6 bases and 2 bases, in that order; junction bases with no gene match: 9. Germline V CDR1 and CDR2: MNHEY, SMNVEV (reference sequence). CDR3 length: 16 amino acids.

The gene calls are TRBV10-3 and TRBJ1-4, with D uncertain. Germline V gene data show CDR1 as ENHRY and CDR2 as SYGVKD. This CDR3 region has 13 residues. V was pared by 6 bases and J by 7 bases, with 12 bases between. CDR3 bases: TGTGCCATCAGCCAGACCTCAACTGAAAAACTGTTTTTT. It yields the protein CAISQTSTEKLFF.

The V and J genes are TRBV7-2 and TRBJ2-1, with D unclear. This CDR3 region has 12 residues. The germline V and J ends were trimmed by 2 bases and 13 bases, with 12 bases remaining between them. Germline assignment: CDR1 SGHTA and CDR2 FQGNSA. The CDR3 coding sequence is TGTGCCAGCAGCTTAACGACCCGATTTCAGTTCTTC. It is translated as CASSLTTRFQFF.

CDR3 DNA: TGTGCCAGCAGCCACCGGACTAGCGGGGCAATTTACAATGAGCAGTTCTTC. It codes for CASSHRTSGAIYNEQFF. This chain links TRBV7-9 with TRBJ2-1, with 12 nucleotides matching TRBD2. Germline CDR1 reads SEHNR; CDR2 reads FQNEAQ (reference sequence). CDR3 length equals 17 residues. Losses at the gene ends were 5 bases for V and 4 bases for J; bases not matched to a gene: 9.

This clone has just one count. The V call is TRBV3-1 (or the pseudogene TRBV3-2), the J call TRBJ1-3; the match to TRBD1 covers 7 bases. Losses at the gene ends were 1 base for V and 4 bases for J; bases not matched to a gene: 10. The CDR3 runs 17 residues. Looked up from germline, CDR1 is LGHDT and CDR2 is YNNKEL (reference sequence). The CDR3 loop is CASSQGKKGAEGNTIYF. The CDR3, as DNA: TGTGCCAGCAGCCAAGGAAAAAAGGGGGCAGAAGGAAACACCATATATTTT.

J is TRBJ2-3 and V is TRBV5-1; 10 bases align to TRBD2. The CDR3 extends over 16 amino acids. CDR1 SGHRS and CDR2 YFSETQ come from the germline V gene. V shed 4 bases and J 2 bases; nucleotides not matched to a gene: 7. This chain's CDR3 is CASSPLTSGITDTQYF. The CDR3 nucleotides are TGCGCCAGCAGCCCCCTTACTAGCGGGATCACAGATACGCAGTATTTT.

The rearrangement joins TRBV5-1 to TRBJ2-1, with 14 bases matching TRBD2. The germline gives CDR1 SGHRS, CDR2 YFSETQ. Trimming cost V 4 bases and J 9 bases; bases outside gene matches: 9. The CDR3 is 16 residues long. Here the CDR3 reads CASSQMTSGGAGEQFF. The CDR3 DNA follows: TGCGCCAGCAGCCAAATGACTAGCGGGGGGGCAGGTGAGCAGTTCTTC. Variable domain in full (rest from reference TRBV5-1 and TRBJ2-1): KAGVTQTPRYLIKTRGQQVTLSCSPISGHRSVSWYQQTPGQGLQFLFEYFSETQRNKGNFPGRFSGRQFSNSRSEMNVSTLELGDSALYLCASSQMTSGGAGEQFFGPGTRLTVL.

The CDR3 DNA follows: TGTGCCAGCAGCGTCTCGCCGGGACAGGGGCGAAGCTCCTACAATGAGCAGTTCTTC. Its translation: CASSVSPGQGRSSYNEQFF. The J gene is TRBJ2-1, the V gene TRBV9; 10 nucleotides align to TRBD1. Looked up from germline, CDR1 is SGDLS and CDR2 is YYNGEE. The CDR3 is 19 amino acids. J lost 0 bases, V lost 2 bases, and 11 bases had no gene match.

This chain connects TRBV5-5 to TRBJ1-2; maybe TRBD1 (5 bases). Germline lookup yields CDR1 SGHKS and CDR2 YYEKEE (reference sequence). The CDR3 covers 17 residues. V was cut by 4 bases and J by 0 bases, with 19 bases left in between. The CDR3 spells CASSPGVPEITNYGYTF. DNA for the CDR3: TGTGCCAGCAGCCCGGGGGTGCCGGAGATAACTAACTATGGCTACACCTTC.

CDR3 amino acids: CASKLAGGGYQETQYF. CDR3 DNA: TGTGCCAGCAAATTGGCCGGGGGGGGGTACCAAGAGACCCAGTACTTC. This sequence joins TRBV27 and TRBJ2-5; 8 bases fit TRBD2. There are 16 residues in the CDR3. Germline V gives CDR1 MNHEY, CDR2 SMNVEV (reference sequence). The ends lost 7 bases at V and 0 bases at J; junction bases unmatched: 10.

V gene TRBV27 combines with J gene TRBJ2-1; D is unresolved. V lost 2 bases and J 0 bases, leaving 17 bases between the germline ends. The germline V gene encodes CDR1 MNHEY and CDR2 SMNVEV (reference sequence). This CDR3 has 18 residues. For the CDR3, the DNA is TGTGCCAGCAGTTTACGATCGGCAACAGCTAGCTCCTACAATGAGCAGTTCTTC. This encodes CASSLRSATASSYNEQFF.

CDR3: CASTDWRAEAFF. The CDR3 DNA follows: TGTGCCAGCACTGATTGGAGGGCTGAAGCTTTCTTT. The V gene is TRBV28, the J gene TRBJ1-1; D gene unclear. Trimming removed 7 bases from V and 6 bases from J, with 12 bases in between. CDR1 is MDHEN and CDR2 is SYDVKM in the germline V gene. The CDR3 loop spans 12 amino acids. The variable domain in full, completed from reference TRBV28 and TRBJ1-1, reads DVKVTQSSRYLVKRTGEKVFLECVQDMDHENMFWYRQDPGLGLRLIYFSYDVKMKEKGDIPEGYSVSREKKERFSLILESASTNQTSMYLCASTDWRAEAFFGQGTRLTVV.

The chain is built from TRBV7-2 and TRBJ1-1; D call uncertain. This CDR3 has 14 amino acids. Germline loops: CDR1 SGHTA, CDR2 FQGNSA. Trimming took 1 base from V and 6 from J, leaving 12 bases between them. In nucleotides, the CDR3 is TGTGCCAGCAGCTTAGTTGCCGGAAGCCCTGAAGCTTTCTTT. It yields the protein CASSLVAGSPEAFF.

The chain joins TRBV19 to TRBJ1-5; D is unresolved. CDR1 and CDR2 (germline): LNHDA, SQIVND (reference sequence). Trimming shortened V by 1 base and J by 3 bases, and 19 bases separated the two germline ends. CDR3 length: 18 amino acids. The CDR3 nucleotides are TGTGCCAGTAGTATAGTTTTTCGGCGAGACCTCATCAATCAGCCCCAGCATTTT. Its protein is CASSIVFRRDLINQPQHF.

This clone came up once. The V and J genes are TRBV11-3 and TRBJ1-1, with D hard to call. CDR3 length: 13 residues. V lost 8 bases and J 1 base, leaving 11 bases between the germline ends. Germline loops: CDR1 SGHNT, CDR2 YENEEA. CDR3 sequence: CASGYGSNTEAFF. In DNA, the CDR3 is TGTGCCAGCGGATACGGATCGAACACTGAAGCTTTCTTT.

The genes are TRBV7-2 and TRBJ1-5; 7 positions agree with TRBD1. With V trimmed by 1 base and J by 1 base, 1 base remained unmatched. The CDR3 totals 15 residues. Germline V gives CDR1 SGHTA, CDR2 FQGNSA. The CDR3 DNA reads as TGTGCCAGCAGCTTAGAGGGGGCGAGCAATCAGCCCCAGCATTTT. It encodes CASSLEGASNQPQHF.

V is TRBV7-3 and J is TRBJ1-1, with D tentatively TRBD1 (6 bases). The CDR3 has 15 residues. The germline V and J ends were trimmed by 3 bases and 4 bases, with 15 bases remaining between them. From germline, CDR1 is SGHTA and CDR2 FQGTGA. The CDR3 coding sequence is TGTGCCAGCAGCTTGGGACATACAGGAGTCACTGAAGCTTTCTTT. Residues: CASSLGHTGVTEAFF.